The rows below give T cell receptor beta chains drawn from one sample of a study of shared clonotypes between healthy human individuals. Libraries were prepared by immunoSEQ multiplex PCR; TCRdb keeps only in-frame clonotypes and omits some of them. The sample has about 2.4 million clones, approximately 92% seen once. Sequencing input: naive CD4+ T cells sorted from blood. These receptors were obtained from a man aged 18 to 30 in good health. CDR3s include the opening cysteine and the closing phenylalanine or tryptophan. A D gene is named only where the DNA matches it firmly. Clone size is not always given. Where it is, it says once, few, many or a class for expanded clones.

once | TRBJ1-6 | TRBV29-1 | NA | CSVVEGSSPLHF | TGCAGCGTTGTTGAGGGGAGTTCACCCCTCCACTTT
NA | TRBJ2-1 | TRBV4-1 | NA | CASSQAWDNEQFF | TGCGCCAGCAGCCAAGCCTGGGACAATGAGCAGTTCTTC
NA | TRBJ2-5 | TRBV30 | TRBD2 | CAWKKRGAQETQYF | TGTGCCTGGAAGAAGCGGGGAGCCCAAGAGACCCAGTACTTC
NA | TRBJ1-2 | TRBV19 | NA | CASSIEVGLGYTF | TGTGCCAGTAGTATAGAGGTGGGCCTGGGCTACACCTTC
NA | TRBJ2-7 | TRBV6-5 | TRBD1 | CASRRGTGGSYEQYF | TGTGCCAGCAGACGAGGGACAGGGGGTTCCTACGAGCAGTACTTC
NA | TRBJ2-7 | TRBV30 | NA | CAWSGHIYEQYF | TGTGCCTGGTCCGGACACATTTACGAGCAGTACTTC
NA | TRBJ2-3 | TRBV30 | NA | CAWTGGNTDTQYF | TGTGCCTGGACTGGGGGGAATACAGATACGCAGTATTTT
NA | TRBJ1-5 | TRBV5-7 | NA | CASSFGGARNQPQHF | TGTGCCAGCAGCTTTGGGGGGGCTCGCAATCAGCCCCAGCATTTT
NA | TRBJ2-5 | TRBV5-1 | NA | CASSLGQTLTETQYF | TGCGCCAGCAGCTTGGGGCAGACCCTTACAGAGACCCAGTACTTC
once | TRBJ2-7 | TRBV25-1 | NA | CGQHPNEQYF | TGTGGCCAGCACCCCAACGAGCAGTACTTC
NA | TRBJ1-3 | TRBV6-1 | NA | CASSDTGLPLF | TGTGCCAGCAGTGATACAGGTCTTCCCCTTTTT
NA | TRBJ1-5 | TRBV10-3 | NA | CAISEDPGQPQHF | TGTGCCATCAGTGAGGATCCGGGTCAGCCCCAGCATTTT
NA | TRBJ2-3 | TRBV4-3 | TRBD1 | CASSQDPGGGDTQYF | TGCGCCAGCAGCCAAGACCCAGGGGGCGGGGATACGCAGTATTTT
NA | TRBJ2-2 | TRBV29-1 | NA | CSVAGGPNTGELFF | TGCAGCGTTGCTGGGGGACCAAACACCGGGGAGCTGTTTTTT
NA | TRBJ2-6 | TRBV28 | NA | CASSSPGAAGANVLTF | TGTGCCAGCAGTTCCCCGGGGGCGGCGGGGGCCAACGTCCTGACTTTC
NA | TRBJ1-2 | TRBV7-9 | NA | CASSLLPGNWDGYTF | TGTGCCAGCAGCTTATTACCCGGGAATTGGGATGGCTACACCTTC
NA | TRBJ1-1 | TRBV30 | NA | CAWSKGNFPEAFF | TGTGCCTGGAGTAAAGGCAACTTTCCTGAAGCTTTCTTT
NA | TRBJ1-5 | TRBV5-5 | TRBD1 | CASSLEGQASNQPQHF | TGTGCCAGCAGCTTAGAGGGACAGGCTAGCAATCAGCCCCAGCATTTT
NA | TRBJ2-7 | TRBV10-3 | NA | CAISQDTNYEQYF | TGTGCCATCAGCCAGGACACGAACTACGAGCAGTACTTC
NA | TRBJ1-1 | TRBV4-1 | NA | CASSQPGQKNTEAFF | TGCGCCAGCAGCCAACCCGGACAGAAGAACACTGAAGCTTTCTTT
NA | TRBJ2-1 | TRBV13 | TRBD2 | CASSDGTSGRSGNEQFF | TGTGCCAGCAGCGACGGGACTAGCGGGAGAAGTGGCAATGAGCAGTTCTTC
NA | TRBJ2-2 | TRBV6-1 | NA | CATVSANTGELFF | TGTGCCACTGTCAGCGCGAACACCGGGGAGCTGTTTTTT
NA | TRBJ2-3 | TRBV27 | NA | CASSMEVSHYTDTQYF | TGTGCCAGCAGCATGGAGGTTAGTCATTACACAGATACGCAGTATTTT
once | TRBJ2-3 | TRBV14 | NA | CASSQGQRTDTQYF | TGTGCCAGCAGCCAAGGACAGCGCACAGATACGCAGTATTTT
once | TRBJ2-7 | TRBV7-9 | NA | CASSLGVGGPYEQYF | TGTGCCAGCAGCTTAGGCGTGGGAGGACCCTACGAGCAGTACTTC
NA | TRBJ1-5 | TRBV9 | NA | CASSVAGQGNQPQHF | TGTGCCAGCAGCGTAGCCGGGCAGGGCAATCAGCCCCAGCATTTT
NA | TRBJ1-3 | TRBV29-1 | NA | CSVGSGLGNTIYF | TGCAGCGTTGGCTCGGGTCTTGGAAACACCATATATTTT
NA | TRBJ2-1 | TRBV25-1 | NA | CASSDRREAVQFF | TGTGCCAGCAGTGATAGAAGGGAGGCGGTGCAGTTCTTC
NA | TRBJ1-5 | TRBV5-6 | NA | CASSLVGSNQPQHF | TGTGCCAGCAGCTTGGTTGGGTCCAATCAGCCCCAGCATTTT
NA | TRBJ2-5 | TRBV6-6 | NA | CASSYSRQNQETQYF | TGTGCCAGCAGTTACTCCAGACAGAATCAAGAGACCCAGTACTTC
NA | TRBJ2-1 | TRBV11-2 | NA | CASSLVQVSSYNEQFF | TGTGCCAGCAGCTTAGTTCAGGTTAGCTCCTACAATGAGCAGTTCTTC
NA | TRBJ2-7 | TRBV30 | NA | CACQGYHEQYF | TGTGCCTGCCAGGGGTACCACGAGCAGTACTTC
NA | TRBJ2-5 | TRBV5-4 | TRBD2 | CASSPRTSGGRETQYF | TGTGCCAGCAGCCCGCGGACTAGCGGGGGGAGAGAGACCCAGTACTTC
NA | TRBJ1-6 | TRBV30 | NA | CAYWDRGFHF | TGTGCCTATTGGGACCGCGGCTTCCACTTT
NA | TRBJ2-5 | TRBV18 | NA | CASSPGQSPETQYF | TGTGCCAGCTCACCAGGACAAAGCCCAGAGACCCAGTACTTC
NA | TRBJ2-7 | TRBV7-9 | NA | CASSLGPATYEQYF | TGTGCCAGCAGCTTAGGGCCGGCCACCTACGAGCAGTACTTC
NA | TRBJ1-5 | TRBV30 | NA | CAWSVGHPNQPQHF | TGTGCCTGGAGTGTAGGGCATCCCAATCAGCCCCAGCATTTT
NA | TRBJ2-1 | TRBV10-1 | TRBD2 | CASSGTSGGGEPQFF | TGCGCCAGCAGCGGGACTAGCGGGGGAGGTGAGCCTCAGTTCTTC
NA | TRBJ2-3 | TRBV4-1 | TRBD1 | CASSPQGVRSDTQYF | TGCGCCAGCAGCCCCCAGGGGGTCCGGTCGGATACGCAGTATTTT
NA | TRBJ1-2 | TRBV19 | TRBD1 | CASSPRTGGRDSYGYTF | TGTGCCAGTAGTCCCCGGACAGGGGGCCGTGACAGCTATGGCTACACCTTC
NA | TRBJ1-1 | TRBV5-6 | NA | CASSPQTGLNTEALF | TGTGCCAGCAGCCCCCAGACAGGCCTGAACACTGAAGCTCTCTTT
NA | TRBJ1-6 | TRBV2 | NA | CASSEAVAPLHF | TGTGCCAGCAGTGAGGCTGTGGCACCCCTCCACTTT
few | TRBJ1-6 | TRBV18 | TRBD1 | CASSGQKNSPLHF | TGTGCCAGCTCGGGACAGAAGAATTCACCCCTCCACTTT
NA | TRBJ1-5 | TRBV12-2 | NA | CASRQPGYRNQPQHF | TGTGCAAGTCGTCAGCCAGGGTACCGGAATCAGCCCCAGCATTTT
few | TRBJ1-5 | TRBV19 | NA | CASMRTSNQPQHF | TGTGCCAGTATGCGGACGAGCAATCAGCCCCAGCATTTT
NA | TRBJ2-1 | TRBV2 | NA | CASSGLSSYNEQFF | TGTGCCAGCAGTGGCCTGAGCTCCTACAATGAGCAGTTCTTC
once | TRBJ2-3 | TRBV18 | TRBD2 | CASSPGGGGPDTQYF | TGTGCCAGCTCACCTGGTGGCGGGGGGCCAGATACGCAGTATTTT
NA | TRBJ1-2 | TRBV7-2 | TRBD1 | CASSTRQGAGYGYTF | TGTGCCAGCAGCACACGACAGGGGGCGGGGTATGGCTACACCTTC
NA | TRBJ2-3 | TRBV5-5 | TRBD2 | CASSWGTSGRALDTQYF | TGTGCCAGCAGCTGGGGGACTAGCGGGAGGGCCTTAGATACGCAGTATTTT
NA | TRBJ2-5 | TRBV2 | NA | CASSEGGVETQYF | TGTGCCAGCAGTGAAGGTGGGGTAGAGACCCAGTACTTC
NA | TRBJ2-7 | TRBV10-3 | TRBD2 | CAISEFLLGGDGYEQYF | TGTGCCATCAGTGAGTTCCTCCTGGGAGGGGATGGGTACGAGCAGTACTTC
NA | TRBJ2-2 | TRBV5-6 | NA | CASSLESLVSTGELFF | TGTGCCAGCAGCTTGGAGAGTTTAGTATCCACCGGGGAGCTGTTTTTT
NA | TRBJ1-6 | TRBV10-3 | TRBD1 | CAITGGNSPLHF | TGTGCCATAACAGGGGGCAATTCACCCCTCCACTTT
few | TRBJ1-1 | TRBV27 | NA | CASSLGWGRGNTEAFF | TGTGCCAGCAGTTTAGGGTGGGGCAGGGGCAACACTGAAGCTTTCTTT
NA | TRBJ1-4 | TRBV7-9 | NA | CASSPQFSTNEKLFF | TGTGCCAGCAGCCCGCAATTCTCAACTAATGAAAAACTGTTTTTT
NA | TRBJ2-7 | TRBV29-1 | NA | CSAQTTESPYEQYF | TGCAGCGCCCAGACAACGGAAAGTCCCTACGAGCAGTACTTC
NA | TRBJ2-3 | TRBV4-3 | TRBD1 | CASSRNKDRGRTDTQYF | TGCGCCAGCAGCCGAAACAAGGACAGGGGACGGACAGATACGCAGTATTTT
once | TRBJ2-3 | TRBV27 | TRBD1 | CASSPGTEGTDTQYF | TGTGCCAGCAGTCCAGGGACAGAGGGGACAGATACGCAGTATTTT
NA | TRBJ2-1 | TRBV9 | NA | CASSVGSHNEQFF | TGTGCCAGCAGCGTAGGGAGCCACAATGAGCAGTTCTTC
NA | TRBJ2-6 | TRBV30 | NA | CAYDWAGANVLTF | TGTGCCTACGACTGGGCTGGGGCCAACGTCCTGACTTTC